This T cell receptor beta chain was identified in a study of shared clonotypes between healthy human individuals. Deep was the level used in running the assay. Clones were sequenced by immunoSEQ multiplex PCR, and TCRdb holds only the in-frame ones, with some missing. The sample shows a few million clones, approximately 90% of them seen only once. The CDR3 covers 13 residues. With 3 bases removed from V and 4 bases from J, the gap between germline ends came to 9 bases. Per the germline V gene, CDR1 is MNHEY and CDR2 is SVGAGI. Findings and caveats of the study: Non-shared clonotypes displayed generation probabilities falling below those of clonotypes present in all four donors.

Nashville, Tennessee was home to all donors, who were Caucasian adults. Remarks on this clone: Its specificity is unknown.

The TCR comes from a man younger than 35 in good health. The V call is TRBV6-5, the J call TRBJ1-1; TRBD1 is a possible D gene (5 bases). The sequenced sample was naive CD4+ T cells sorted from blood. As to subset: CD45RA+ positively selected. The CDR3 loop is CASSYVQGTEAFF. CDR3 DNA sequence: TGTGCCAGCAGTTATGTTCAGGGCACTGAAGCTTTCTTT.